The rows below give T cell receptor beta chains drawn from one sample of a study of identical twins. TCRdb independently ran MiXCR on the 5' RACE reads; one entry per CDR3 protein. This table has about 480,000 distinct CDR3 sequences, around 14% appearing once. This sample also appeared in a second study, on yellow fever vaccine responses in identical twins.

The specimen was CD4+ T cells sorted from blood. The source is a woman under 30 in good health. The CDR3 runs from the conserved cysteine through the conserved F or W. Each record gives: CDR3 DNA, CDR3 protein, clone size, V gene, J gene, D gene. The D gene is left open where the match is weak. Clone size, where shown, is once, few, many, or a class for clones that have expanded.

TGTGCCAGCAGCTTAAATTCGCAGCGAGGGGCCAAAAACATTCAGTACTTC	CASSLNSQRGAKNIQYF	NA	TRBV11-2	TRBJ2-4	NA
TGTGCCAGCAGTCACAGGGGGCCGGGGGCCAACGTCCTGACTTTC	CASSHRGPGANVLTF	few	TRBV6-5	TRBJ2-6	TRBD1
TGCAGTGCTAGAGATGAGACTAGCGACGGCCCAGATACGCAGTATTTT	CSARDETSDGPDTQYF	NA	TRBV20-1	TRBJ2-3	TRBD2
TGTGCCAGCAGCCCAGGGCAGGCGGGATATGGTGTAGAGACCCAGTACTTC	CASSPGQAGYGVETQYF	NA	TRBV6-1	TRBJ2-5	NA
TGCGCCAGCAGCTTGGTTCCGGACCAAGAGACCCAGTACTTC	CASSLVPDQETQYF	NA	TRBV5-1	TRBJ2-5	NA
TGTGCCAGCTCACCACAACACAACCGGGAAGAGACCCAGTACTTC	CASSPQHNREETQYF	NA	TRBV18	TRBJ2-5	NA
TGTGCCAGCAGCTTGGTGACAGGGGGATTCGACGAGCAGTACTTC	CASSLVTGGFDEQYF	few	TRBV5-4	TRBJ2-7	TRBD1
TGTGCCAGCAGTTTTCTGGAGACCCAGTACTTC	CASSFLETQYF	many	TRBV11-2	TRBJ2-5	NA
TGCGCCAGCAGCCCCACAGGGACTGAAAAACTGTTTTTT	CASSPTGTEKLFF	NA	TRBV5-1	TRBJ1-4	NA
TGTGCCAGCAGTCAAGGGACAGGGTCCCCCTACGAGCAGTACTTC	CASSQGTGSPYEQYF	few	TRBV2	TRBJ2-7	TRBD1
TGCAGTGCTAGAGGTTTGGCGGGAGTGAGGAACGAGCAGTACTTC	CSARGLAGVRNEQYF	few	TRBV20-1	TRBJ2-7	TRBD2
TGTGCCAGCTCACCCGGGGCTAGCGCGGCAGATACGCAGTATTTT	CASSPGASAADTQYF	NA	TRBV18	TRBJ2-3	NA
TGTGCCAGCAGCTTCCTAGCCGGGACAATGAAGATCAACGAGCAGTACTTC	CASSFLAGTMKINEQYF	few	TRBV7-9	TRBJ2-7	NA
TGTGCCAGCAGCCAATCACTAGCGGGAATACGTAATGAGCAGTTCTTC	CASSQSLAGIRNEQFF	few	TRBV14	TRBJ2-1	TRBD2
TGTGCCAGCAGTTCGCCGGGACAGAAAACCTACGAGCAGTACTTC	CASSSPGQKTYEQYF	few	TRBV6-5	TRBJ2-7	TRBD1
TGTGCCAGCAGCGGGCAGGGCGATGAGCAGTACTTC	CASSGQGDEQYF	many	TRBV7-9	TRBJ2-7	NA
TGTGCCAGCACCATCAGAGGGGCAGGGGGCTGGGATACGCAGTATTTT	CASTIRGAGGWDTQYF	few	TRBV6-1	TRBJ2-3	TRBD1
TGCGCCAGCAGCTTGGCGCCCCCGGGTTCCTACAATGAGCAGTTCTTC	CASSLAPPGSYNEQFF	few	TRBV5-1	TRBJ2-1	NA
TGTGCCAGCAGCCGTGACAGGGGGCGACCTGAGCTGTTTTTT	CASSRDRGRPELFF	few	TRBV12-3/TRBV12-4	TRBJ2-2	TRBD1
TGTGCCAGCTATACGCGTAGATCCACCGGGGAGCTGTTTTTT	CASYTRRSTGELFF	NA	TRBV6-2/TRBV6-3	TRBJ2-2	NA
TGCAGCGTTGATCTGCTAGCGGCCACAGATACGCAGTATTTT	CSVDLLAATDTQYF	few	TRBV29-1	TRBJ2-3	TRBD2
TGTGCCAGCCCCCCCAGGGTAGGGATCGGGGCCAACGTCCTGACTTTC	CASPPRVGIGANVLTF	NA	TRBV11-2	TRBJ2-6	NA
TGTGCCAGCACGAGACAGGGGGCTCCCGAGCAGTACTTC	CASTRQGAPEQYF	few	TRBV28	TRBJ2-7	TRBD1
TGTGCCAGCGGACCTAAAAGAGCCTACGAGCAGTACTTC	CASGPKRAYEQYF	NA	TRBV6-1	TRBJ2-7	NA
TGCGCCAGCAGCGATATCGACAGGGGAGTAAGGTGGGAGCAGTACTTC	CASSDIDRGVRWEQYF	NA	TRBV5-1	TRBJ2-7	TRBD1
TGCGCCAGCAGCTTCGGCGGGAGAGGAGGTAGGGATACGCAGTATTTT	CASSFGGRGGRDTQYF	NA	TRBV5-1	TRBJ2-3	TRBD2
TGCGCCAGCAGCATGGGACCCAACAATAATCAGCCCCAGCATTTT	CASSMGPNNNQPQHF	NA	TRBV5-1	TRBJ1-5	NA
TGTGCCACCAGCAGAGACCGGGTCTTAACCTACGAGCAGTACTTC	CATSRDRVLTYEQYF	NA	TRBV15	TRBJ2-7	NA
TGCGCCAGCAGCCAAGACTATGGAAGCTCCTATAATTCACCCCTCCACTTT	CASSQDYGSSYNSPLHF	NA	TRBV4-1	TRBJ1-6	NA
TGTGCCAGCAGTCTCTGGGGCGGGAGTGAGACCCAGTACTTC	CASSLWGGSETQYF	many	TRBV7-2	TRBJ2-5	TRBD2
TGTGCCAGCAGCTTAGCCAGGGATCAGCCCCAGCATTTT	CASSLARDQPQHF	many	TRBV11-1	TRBJ1-5	NA
TGTGCCAGCTCACCGGGGAATAACAGCATAGAGACCCAGTACTTC	CASSPGNNSIETQYF	few	TRBV18	TRBJ2-5	NA
TGTGCCAGCAGCTTAGATAGCGGGAGGGCCAAAGAGACCCAGTACTTC	CASSLDSGRAKETQYF	few	TRBV11-2	TRBJ2-5	TRBD2
TGTGCCAGCAGTTTTGGCAGGAACTATGGCTACACCTTC	CASSFGRNYGYTF	NA	TRBV12-3/TRBV12-4	TRBJ1-2	NA
TGCAGCGTTGATCGGGGGTTTCACACCGGGGAGCTGTTTTTT	CSVDRGFHTGELFF	NA	TRBV29-1	TRBJ2-2	NA
TGTGCCAGCAGCTTAGCGGGTGGCGGGAGGCCTCACAATGAGCAGTTCTTC	CASSLAGGGRPHNEQFF	NA	TRBV7-2	TRBJ2-1	TRBD2
TGTGCCATCAGTGAGGCGGCAGGGGGGAATCAGCCCCAGCATTTT	CAISEAAGGNQPQHF	few	TRBV10-3	TRBJ1-5	TRBD1
TGTGCCAGCAGCCAGGTACACTTACAGGGGTTTGGGGCTGAAGCTTTCTTT	CASSQVHLQGFGAEAFF	few	TRBV4-2	TRBJ1-1	TRBD1
TGTGCCACCAGCAGAGACAGCGGGAGCCCCTACGAGCAGTACTTC	CATSRDSGSPYEQYF	many	TRBV15	TRBJ2-7	TRBD2
TGTGCCACCTCCCAGAACCCTAGCGGCACAGATACGCAGTATTTT	CATSQNPSGTDTQYF	NA	TRBV3-1	TRBJ2-3	NA
TGTGCCAGCAGCCCTACCCCCGGACGGTACAATGAGCAGTTCTTC	CASSPTPGRYNEQFF	NA	TRBV7-2	TRBJ2-1	NA
TGCAGTGCTAGTCGATTAGTTAGCAATGAGCAGTTCTTC	CSASRLVSNEQFF	NA	TRBV20-1	TRBJ2-1	NA
TGCAGCGTTGGACAGTCGTACCAAGAGACCCAGTACTTC	CSVGQSYQETQYF	NA	TRBV29-1	TRBJ2-5	NA
TGTGCCAGCAGCTTATTATCGGGCGGTGAGCAGTACTTC	CASSLLSGGEQYF	NA	TRBV7-3	TRBJ2-7	NA
TGCGCCAGCAGCCAAGTAGAGGGGCAAGTTGAGACCCAGTACTTC	CASSQVEGQVETQYF	few	TRBV4-1	TRBJ2-5	NA
TGTGCCAGCACCCAGTGGGACAGGGGACGGGGTTGGGCCAAAAACATTCAGTACTTC	CASTQWDRGRGWAKNIQYF	NA	TRBV11-2	TRBJ2-4	TRBD1
TGTGCCAGCAGCCGGGGGCGCGAGCAGTACTTC	CASSRGREQYF	few	TRBV3-1	TRBJ2-7	NA
TGCGCCAGCAGCTTGGCCTCGACGGTCTACGAGCAGTACTTC	CASSLASTVYEQYF	few	TRBV5-1	TRBJ2-7	NA
TGTGCCAGCAGTCCCCAGGACAGGGTAGCTGGAAACACCATATATTTT	CASSPQDRVAGNTIYF	many	TRBV12-3/TRBV12-4	TRBJ1-3	TRBD1
TGCAGCGTTGAAGGGGTTAGAGGAGGGCCGAACACAGATACGCAGTATTTT	CSVEGVRGGPNTDTQYF	NA	TRBV29-1	TRBJ2-3	NA
TGCGCCAGCAGCTTGGCCCTGGGACAGGGGGCAACCGAGCAGTACTTC	CASSLALGQGATEQYF	NA	TRBV5-1	TRBJ2-7	TRBD1
TGCAGTGCTAGAACAGCGGGGGGGTACCAAGAGACCCAGTACTTC	CSARTAGGYQETQYF	few	TRBV20-1	TRBJ2-5	TRBD2
TGTGCCAGCAGCTTAGCAGGGACTAGCGGGGTTCTAGGGGGCCAGTACTTC	CASSLAGTSGVLGGQYF	few	TRBV7-6	TRBJ2-5	TRBD2
TGTGCCAGCAGCCCCTCTCGAGAGACCCAGTACTTC	CASSPSRETQYF	many	TRBV7-2	TRBJ2-5	NA
TGTGCCAGCAACCCCGGACAGGGTCCAGATACGCAGTATTTT	CASNPGQGPDTQYF	NA	TRBV6-1	TRBJ2-3	TRBD1